This T cell receptor (beta chain) emerged from a study of vaccination and CD4 T cells after COVID-19. Germline assignment: CDR1 LNHDA and CDR2 SQIVND (reference sequence). Trimming stripped 3 bases from V and 3 bases from J, with 9 bases between. There are 14 residues in the CDR3. Specified time point: late sampling 161 to 241 days after vaccination in a few convalescent patients. The treatment: roughly 10-day PBMC culture with coronavirus spike peptide pools or control peptides (ViraFEST assay). T cells were expanded with peptide pools, and expanded clonotypes were identified by TCR sequencing. About this clonotype: Its specificity is unknown.

The Oncomine TCR Beta short-read assay sequenced DNA from cultured CD4+ T cells. TCRdb re-derived calls from the PCR reads in MiXCR, one entry per CDR3 protein. The table records approximately 22,000 distinct CDR3 sequences, around 37% of them present only once. This chain uses TRBV19 with TRBJ1-5; D not resolved. Material: CD4+ T cells from blood, cultured in vitro, obtained about 7 months after SARS-CoV-2 vaccination. The clonotype comes from a human donor who had recovered from COVID-19. CDR3 coding DNA: TGTGCCAGTAGTATTCGGTCAGACAATCAGCCCCAGCATTTT. Translated: CASSIRSDNQPQHF.